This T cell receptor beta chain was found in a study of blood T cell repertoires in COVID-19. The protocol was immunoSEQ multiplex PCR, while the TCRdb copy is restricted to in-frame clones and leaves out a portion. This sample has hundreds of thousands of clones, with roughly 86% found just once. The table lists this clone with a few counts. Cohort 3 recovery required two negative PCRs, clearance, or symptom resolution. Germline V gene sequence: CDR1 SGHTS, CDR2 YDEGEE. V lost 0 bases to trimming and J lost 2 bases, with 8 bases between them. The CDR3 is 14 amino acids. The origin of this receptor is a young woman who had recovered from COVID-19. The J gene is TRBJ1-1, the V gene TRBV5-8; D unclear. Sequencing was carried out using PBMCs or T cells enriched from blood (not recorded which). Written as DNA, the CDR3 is TGTGCCAGCAGCTTGGACAGCCTCAACACTGAAGCTTTCTTT. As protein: CASSLDSLNTEAFF.